This T cell receptor beta chain stems from a study of T cell repertoires in cytomegalovirus infection. Turning to the study itself: The public TCR beta signatures pointed to both CMV infection and matching HLA type. General study findings and limits: Dominating the ex vivo response were HLA-C-restricted CMV-specific TCR beta clonotypes. Individuals carrying CMV plus the relevant HLA were identified by cumulative frequency of public TCR beta families.

This CDR3 contains 15 residues. V dropped 3 bases and J dropped 0 bases, with 9 bases sitting between them. Germline V gives CDR1 ENHRY, CDR2 SYGVKD. One entry per CDR3 protein results from TCRdb running MiXCR on the reads. The table shows roughly 640,000 distinct CDR3 sequences, with about 24% occurring only once. A word on this clonotype: Its antigen is not known.

Sequenced input: CD8+ T cells from PBMCs. The rearrangement links TRBV10-3 to TRBJ1-5, with D perhaps matching TRBD1 (5 bases). The clonotype was recovered from a human donor in good health (CMV status not recorded). Some clones in this sample may be carry-over from other donors' samples. The CDR3 reads CAISESGNSNQPQHF. In nucleotides, the CDR3 is TGTGCCATCAGTGAATCAGGGAATAGCAATCAGCCCCAGCATTTT.